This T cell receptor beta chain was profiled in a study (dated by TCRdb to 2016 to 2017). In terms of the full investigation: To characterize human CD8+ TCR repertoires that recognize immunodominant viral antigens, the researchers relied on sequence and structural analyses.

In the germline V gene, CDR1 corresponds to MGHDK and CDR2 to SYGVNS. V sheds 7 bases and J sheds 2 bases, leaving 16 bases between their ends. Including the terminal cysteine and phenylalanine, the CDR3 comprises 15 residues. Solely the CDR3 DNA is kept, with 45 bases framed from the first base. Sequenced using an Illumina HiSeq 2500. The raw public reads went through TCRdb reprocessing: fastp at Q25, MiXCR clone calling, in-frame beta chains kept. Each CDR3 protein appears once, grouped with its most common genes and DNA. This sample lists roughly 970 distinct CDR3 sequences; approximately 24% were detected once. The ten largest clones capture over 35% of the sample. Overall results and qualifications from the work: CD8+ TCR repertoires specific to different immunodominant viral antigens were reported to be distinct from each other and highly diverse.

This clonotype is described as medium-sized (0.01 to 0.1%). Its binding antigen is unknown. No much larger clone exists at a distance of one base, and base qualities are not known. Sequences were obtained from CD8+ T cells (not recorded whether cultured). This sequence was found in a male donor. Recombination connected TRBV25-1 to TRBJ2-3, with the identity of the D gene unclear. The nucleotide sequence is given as TGTGCCAGCAACGGCCTCGGACCCCACACAGATACGCAGTATTTT. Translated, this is CASNGLGPHTDTQYF.